The 18 T cell receptor beta chains below were found in one sample sequenced in a study of OX40 agonist ivuxolimab in advanced cancers. Assay used: immunoSEQ multiplex PCR; TCRdb lists only in-frame clones, some missing. The sample records around 28,000 clones, approximately 84% being singletons. The source material was CD4+ or CD8+ T cells sorted from blood, sampled in a trial of the OX40 agonist ivuxolimab. These receptors originate from an adult with an advanced solid tumor such as melanoma, head and neck, liver or kidney cancer.

With respect to this clone: Just one base apart from a much larger clone, this may be a read error. The chain uses TRBV7-3 and TRBJ2-1; TRBD2 matches at 7 bases. CDR3 length: 14 residues. The trim removed 0 bases at V and 4 bases at J, leaving 0 bases unmatched. Germline lookup yields CDR1 SGHTA and CDR2 FQGTGA. The CDR3 is CASSLTGGYNEQFF. CDR3 nucleotide sequence: TGTGCCAGCAGCTTAACGGGAGGGTACAATGAGCAGTTCTTC.

The chain joins TRBV6-5 to TRBJ1-1, with 7 nucleotides matching TRBD1. The germline CDR1 and CDR2 sequences are MNHEY and SVGAGI. The CDR3 extends over 14 amino acids. V was pared by 4 bases and J by 0 bases, with 2 bases of the junction left unmatched. The CDR3 nucleotides are TGTGCCAGCAGTTGGGACAGCGTGAACACTGAAGCTTTCTTT. It encodes CASSWDSVNTEAFF.

The chain has TRBV2 and TRBJ1-5; D is undetermined. V lost 6 bases, J lost 4 bases, and 19 bases lay in between. CDR1 and CDR2 from the germline V gene are SNHLY and FYNNEI. The CDR3 is 16 amino acids. The DNA for the CDR3 is TGTGCCAGCAGCCATAACACCCGGGTAGGGAATCAGCCCCAGCATTTT. Translation gives CASSHNTRVGNQPQHF. Drawing the rest from reference TRBV2 and TRBJ1-5, the complete variable domain is EPEVTQTPSHQVTQMGQEVILRCVPISNHLYFYWYRQILGQKVEFLVSFYNNEISEKSEIFDDQFSVERPDGSNFTLKIRSTKLEDSAMYFCASSHNTRVGNQPQHFGDGTRLSIL.

V gene TRBV4-1 combines with J gene TRBJ2-1; 7 bases match TRBD2. The ends lost 3 bases at V and 7 bases at J; junction bases unmatched: 18. Germline V gene data show CDR1 as MGHRA and CDR2 as YSYEKL. The CDR3 loop spans 18 amino acids. For the CDR3, the DNA is TGCGCCAGCAGCCACCCGGGAGGAGGCGGAATTCGGGGAAATGAGCAGTTCTTC. The encoded protein is CASSHPGGGGIRGNEQFF.

The chain joins TRBV11-2 to TRBJ2-2, with 9 bases identical to TRBD2. J lost 7 bases, V lost 4 bases, and 10 bases had no gene match. This CDR3 contains 16 residues. In germline, CDR1 is SGHAT, CDR2 FQNNGV. CDR3 sequence: CASSSDGLALGGELFF. For the CDR3, the DNA is TGTGCCAGCAGCTCGGACGGACTAGCGTTAGGCGGGGAGCTGTTTTTT.

This chain links TRBV27 with TRBJ2-1; D ambiguous. The CDR3 totals 14 residues. Germline V lookup: CDR1 MNHEY, CDR2 SMNVEV (reference sequence). V was trimmed by 0 bases and J by 3 bases, leaving 6 bases between them. DNA of the CDR3: TGTGCCAGCAGTTTATCCCCCATCTACAATGAGCAGTTCTTC. Protein product: CASSLSPIYNEQFF.

The V gene is TRBV7-8, the J gene TRBJ2-1, with TRBD2 matching 10 bases. The CDR3 sequence is 17 residues long. V shed 5 bases, J shed 7 bases, and the junction held 14 bases outside the gene matches. Germline CDR1 is SGHVS and CDR2 is FQNEAQ. CDR3 loop: CASSIRSSSGSRNEQFF. The CDR3 nucleotides read TGTGCCAGCAGCATTCGGTCGTCTAGCGGGAGTCGGAATGAGCAGTTCTTC.

This clone came up once. The chain recombines TRBV11-2 with TRBJ1-1; D is perhaps TRBD1 (5 bases). This CDR3 region has 13 residues. V lost 10 bases and J lost 4, with 16 bases in between. Germline loops: CDR1 SGHAT, CDR2 FQNNGV. The CDR3: CATEWGLSTEAFF. The DNA for the CDR3 is TGTGCCACAGAATGGGGGTTGAGCACTGAAGCTTTCTTT. The full variable domain, rest sourced from reference TRBV11-2 and TRBJ1-1, is EAGVAQSPRYKIIEKRQSVAFWCNPISGHATLYWYQQILGQGPKLLIQFQNNGVVDDSQLPKDRFSAERLKGVDSTLKIQPAKLEDSAVYLCATEWGLSTEAFFGQGTRLTVV.

V gene TRBV9 combines with J gene TRBJ2-1; a possible D gene is TRBD2 (5 bases). The V gene's germline CDR1 is SGDLS and CDR2 YYNGEE. This CDR3 is built from 15 residues. Trimming removed 0 bases at V and 5 bases at J, with 12 bases between. The CDR3 is CASSVGLALDNEQFF. CDR3 nucleotide sequence: TGTGCCAGCAGCGTAGGGCTAGCCCTCGACAATGAGCAGTTCTTC.

The chain has TRBV6-5 and TRBJ2-7; TRBD1 or TRBD2 may be the D gene (5 bases each). CDR3 length equals 14 residues. Trimming shortened V by 6 bases and J by 6 bases, and 18 bases separated the two germline ends. Germline V gene lookup returns CDR1 MNHEY and CDR2 SVGAGI. CDR3 in DNA: TGTGCCAGCAGCCTGGGACCGACGTCTAGCGAGCAGTACTTC. Translation: CASSLGPTSSEQYF.

The chain is built from TRBV5-5 and TRBJ2-7; 8 bases align to TRBD1. Looked up from germline, CDR1 is SGHKS and CDR2 is YYEKEE (reference sequence). The V and J ends lost 6 bases and 7 bases, in that order; junction bases with no gene match: 15. The CDR3 totals 15 residues. This chain's CDR3 is CASIPSPDRVNEQYF. The CDR3 coding sequence is TGTGCCAGCATCCCCTCGCCGGACAGGGTGAATGAGCAGTACTTC.

The chain couples TRBV7-2 to TRBJ2-2; D is undetermined. Trimming stripped 2 bases from V and 9 bases from J, with 7 bases between. CDR3 length equals 12 residues. Germline CDR1 SGHTA, CDR2 FQGNSA. The CDR3 nucleotides are TGTGCCAGCAGCTTACCGCCCCGGGAGCTGTTTTTT. It codes for CASSLPPRELFF.

The V call is TRBV6-5, the J call TRBJ1-1; D is uncertain. The CDR3 is 13 residues long. The ends were cut back, 2 bases at V and 1 base at J, with 5 bases in the middle. CDR1 and CDR2 from the germline V gene are MNHEY and SVGAGI. The CDR3 sequence: CASSYDGNTEAFF. The CDR3 DNA reads TGTGCCAGCAGTTACGATGGGAACACTGAAGCTTTCTTT.

The J gene is TRBJ2-7, the V gene TRBV28, with 8 nucleotides matching TRBD2. V lost 6 bases and J lost 3; bases outside the gene matches: 7. The CDR3 has 14 amino acids. Germline V gene sequence: CDR1 MDHEN, CDR2 SYDVKM. The CDR3 DNA reads as TGTGCCAGCAGCAACGTCGGGGGGGGCTACGAGCAGTACTTC. This gives the protein CASSNVGGGYEQYF.

V usage is TRBV2 and J usage is TRBJ2-7, with 7 bases aligning to TRBD1. Per the germline V gene, CDR1 is SNHLY and CDR2 is FYNNEI. This CDR3 contains 13 residues. With V trimmed by 5 bases and J by 2 bases, 3 bases remained unmatched. CDR3 region: CASSQGGAYEQYF. The CDR3 coding sequence is TGTGCCAGCAGTCAAGGGGGCGCCTACGAGCAGTACTTC. The variable domain in full, completed from reference TRBV2 and TRBJ2-7, reads EPEVTQTPSHQVTQMGQEVILRCVPISNHLYFYWYRQILGQKVEFLVSFYNNEISEKSEIFDDQFSVERPDGSNFTLKIRSTKLEDSAMYFCASSQGGAYEQYFGPGTRLTVT.

The chain joins TRBV2 to TRBJ2-1; D tentatively reads TRBD1 or TRBD2 (5 bases each). Germline values: CDR1 SNHLY, CDR2 FYNNEI. This CDR3 is 13 amino acids long. Trimming stripped 8 bases from V and 5 bases from J, with 13 bases between. CDR3 DNA sequence: TGTGCCAGCGGGACCATTTTCCACAATGAGCAGTTCTTC. Translated, it gives CASGTIFHNEQFF.

The rearrangement uses TRBV2 and TRBJ1-1; D call uncertain. Per the germline V gene, CDR1 is SNHLY and CDR2 is FYNNEI. V was shortened by 2 bases and J by 0 bases, with 10 bases between the two germline ends. The CDR3 runs 15 residues. The CDR3 loop is CASSEPSNLNTEAFF. CDR3 nucleotides: TGTGCCAGCAGTGAACCCAGCAATCTGAACACTGAAGCTTTCTTT.

The V and J genes are TRBV10-3 and TRBJ2-5; D gene ambiguous. The germline V and J ends were trimmed by 2 bases and 1 base, with 5 bases remaining between them. The CDR3 extends over 13 amino acids. Germline CDR1 reads ENHRY; CDR2 reads SYGVKD. The CDR3 sequence is CAISERVQETQYF. The CDR3, as DNA: TGTGCCATCAGTGAGCGGGTCCAAGAGACCCAGTACTTC.